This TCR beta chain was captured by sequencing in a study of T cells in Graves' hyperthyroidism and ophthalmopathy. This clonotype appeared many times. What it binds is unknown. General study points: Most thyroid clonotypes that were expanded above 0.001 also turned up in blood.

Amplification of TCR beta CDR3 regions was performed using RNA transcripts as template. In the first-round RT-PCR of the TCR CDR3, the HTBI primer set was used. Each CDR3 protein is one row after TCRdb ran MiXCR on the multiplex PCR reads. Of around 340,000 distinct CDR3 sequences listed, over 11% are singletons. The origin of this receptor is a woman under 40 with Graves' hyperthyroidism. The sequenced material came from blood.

The CDR3 DNA follows: TGTGCCAGCAGTTTATCCGGGACTAGCGGGACGGGTGAGCAGTTCTTC. This translates into CASSLSGTSGTGEQFF. The chain employs TRBV27 and TRBJ2-1; 13 positions match TRBD2. The CDR3 length is 16 residues. CDR1 and CDR2 (germline): MNHEY, SMNVEV (reference sequence). V dropped 0 bases and J dropped 9; count of bases not matched to a gene: 5.